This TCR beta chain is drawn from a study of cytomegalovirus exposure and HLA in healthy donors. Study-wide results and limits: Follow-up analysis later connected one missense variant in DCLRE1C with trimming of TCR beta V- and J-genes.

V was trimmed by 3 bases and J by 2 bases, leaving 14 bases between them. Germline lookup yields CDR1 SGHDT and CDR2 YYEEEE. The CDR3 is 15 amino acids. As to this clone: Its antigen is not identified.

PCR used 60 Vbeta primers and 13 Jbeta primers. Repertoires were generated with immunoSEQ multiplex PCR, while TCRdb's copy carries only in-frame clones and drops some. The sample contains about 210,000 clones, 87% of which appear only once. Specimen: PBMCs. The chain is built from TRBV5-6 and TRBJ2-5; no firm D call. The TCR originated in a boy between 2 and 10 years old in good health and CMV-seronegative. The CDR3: CASSSLPRNQETQYF. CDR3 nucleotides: TGTGCCAGCAGCTCCTTACCGAGAAATCAAGAGACCCAGTACTTC.